The 22 T cell receptor beta chains below all came from one sample that was sequenced in a study of cytomegalovirus exposure and HLA in healthy donors (dated by TCRdb to 2015 to 2018). The receptor library was made with the immunoSEQ multiplex PCR assay. For the multiplex PCR, a mixture combining 60 forward primers for TCR Vbeta segments and 13 reverse primers for TCR Jbeta segments was used. This is the immuneACCESS table as TCRdb keeps it, with only in-frame sequences that have V and J called. A part of the clones is gone; compared with another copy, unresolved V genes explain less than half, and the rest is unexplained. This sample holds some 110,000 clones; 80% to 90% were observed only once. The top ten clones comprise 1.5% to 2% of the sample. Sequencing used PBMCs. The receptors originated from a man in his fifties or sixties in good health and CMV-seronegative.

This chain uses TRBV29-1 with TRBJ1-6, with 8 nucleotides matching TRBD1. Germline CDR1 and CDR2: SQVTM and ANQGSEA. This CDR3 has 13 residues. With V trimmed by 4 bases and J by 5 bases, 1 base remained unmatched. CDR3 protein: CSVGDRNNSPLHF. The CDR3 coding sequence is TGCAGCGTTGGGGACAGGAATAATTCACCCCTCCACTTT.

In this sample, this clone turned up a few times. The gene calls are TRBV9 and TRBJ1-4; 10 bases line up with TRBD1. V dropped 4 bases and J dropped 7; count of bases not matched to a gene: 1. The CDR3 is 13 amino acids. Germline V lookup: CDR1 SGDLS, CDR2 YYNGEE. CDR3 coding DNA: TGTGCCAGCAGCCGGGACAGGGGTGAAAAACTGTTTTTT. Translating it yields CASSRDRGEKLFF.

The V gene is TRBV19, the J gene TRBJ2-2; D gene unclear. Germline V gene sequence: CDR1 LNHDA, CDR2 SQIVND (reference sequence). This CDR3 has 15 amino acids. Deletions cut 6 bases from V and 0 bases from J, with 11 bases between. CDR3 region: CASRYSPTNTGELFF. The CDR3 region has the DNA TGTGCCAGTAGGTACTCGCCCACGAACACCGGGGAGCTGTTTTTT.

The chain employs TRBV6-1 and TRBJ2-7; 8 positions match TRBD2. Germline V CDR1 and CDR2: MNHNS, SASEGT. This CDR3 is built from 14 residues. V gave up 4 bases and J gave up 3 bases; unmatched junction bases: 5. CDR3 sequence (DNA): TGTGCCAGCAGTGGGGTCCGGGGGGGCTACGAGCAGTACGTC. Protein sequence: CASSGVRGGYEQYV.

This clone came up a few times. This chain links TRBV7-9 with TRBJ2-3; the D is unclear. CDR3 length equals 16 residues. Germline V gene lookup returns CDR1 SEHNR and CDR2 FQNEAQ (reference sequence). Trimming took 0 bases from V and 0 from J, leaving 10 bases between them. CDR3 in DNA: TGTGCCAGCAGCTTAGCTGGCGGCCTTAGCACAGATACGCAGTATTTT. Its translation: CASSLAGGLSTDTQYF.

The rearrangement uses TRBV30 and TRBJ1-3; TRBD1 aligns across 7 bases. The CDR3 runs 15 residues. Germline V gene data show CDR1 as GTSNPN and CDR2 as SVGIG (reference sequence). The J segment lost 0 bases and the V segment lost 2 bases, leaving 4 bases of the junction unmatched. This CDR3 is CAWSTQGVSGNTIYF. In DNA form, the CDR3 reads TGTGCCTGGAGTACGCAGGGGGTCTCTGGAAACACCATATATTTT.

A single count supports this clone. This chain connects TRBV2 to TRBJ1-5, with D unresolved. Trimming left V 9 bases short and J 11 bases short, with 23 bases between. Germline V gives CDR1 SNHLY, CDR2 FYNNEI. This CDR3 has 14 amino acids. This CDR3 reads CASRAGVEGTSQHF. The CDR3 DNA follows: TGTGCCAGTCGAGCCGGGGTAGAGGGTACGTCCCAGCATTTT.

This chain uses TRBV7-6 with TRBJ2-3; no reliable D call. V dropped 5 bases and J dropped 5 bases, with 14 bases sitting between them. The CDR3 totals 14 residues. Germline CDR1 SGHVS, CDR2 FNYEAQ. The CDR3 region has the DNA TGTGCCAGCAGCGCGTCGGCGGTTGGAGATACGCAGTATTTT. It codes for CASSASAVGDTQYF.

The J gene is TRBJ1-2, the V gene TRBV15, with 7 bases identical to TRBD1. Germline CDR1 reads LNHNV; CDR2 reads YYDKDF (reference sequence). The V gene end was trimmed by 3 bases and the J gene end by 0 bases; junction bases not matched to a gene: 13. The CDR3 consists of 18 residues. The CDR3 reads CATSSGQATFLSNYGYTF. Here the CDR3 DNA reads TGTGCCACCAGCAGTGGACAGGCTACATTCTTATCTAACTATGGCTACACCTTC.

The chain employs TRBV5-1 and TRBJ1-2; D gene unclear. This CDR3 is built from 14 residues. V was shortened by 4 bases and J by 6 bases, with 16 bases between the two germline ends. CDR1 and CDR2 from the germline V gene are SGHRS and YFSETQ. The CDR3 loop reads CASSPRSGEDGYTF. In DNA, the CDR3 is TGCGCCAGCAGCCCCCGGAGCGGGGAAGATGGCTACACCTTC.

The chain has TRBV4-2 and TRBJ1-1; D is unresolved. Trimming removed 7 bases from V and 5 bases from J, with 17 bases in between. The CDR3 covers 14 residues. Germline CDR1 is LGHNA and CDR2 is YNFKEQ. The CDR3 spells CASTPTAGATEAFF. The CDR3 DNA reads TGTGCCAGCACCCCAACGGCGGGCGCGACTGAAGCTTTCTTT.

V and J are TRBV6-5 and TRBJ1-2; TRBD1 aligns across 8 bases. V shed 0 bases, J shed 8 bases, and the junction held 8 bases outside the gene matches. The CDR3 sequence is 15 residues long. Germline assignment: CDR1 MNHEY and CDR2 SVGAGI. CDR3 coding DNA: TGTGCCAGCAGTTACTCGGCCGGACAGGGAAGAGGCTACACCTTC. This encodes CASSYSAGQGRGYTF.

To note about this clone: A junction end diverges from the germline sequence, so it may reflect a read error. The genes are TRBV7-4 and TRBJ1-1; a weak D match, TRBD1 (5 bases). The CDR3 has 14 residues. The germline gives CDR1 SGHVT, CDR2 SQSDAQ. CDR3 coding DNA: TGTGCCAGCAGCTTATCAGGGAGGGGCACTGAAGCTCTCTTT. Its translation is CASSLSGRGTEALF.

The chain links TRBV30 to TRBJ2-2; D not resolved. The CDR3 runs to 13 residues. V was cut by 0 bases and J by 5 bases, with 7 bases left in between. In germline, CDR1 is GTSNPN, CDR2 SVGIG (reference sequence). The CDR3 is CAWSVLSTGELFF. The DNA of the CDR3 is TGTGCCTGGAGTGTACTAAGTACCGGGGAGCTGTTTTTT.

The gene calls are TRBV6-6 and TRBJ2-7; 8 nucleotides agree with TRBD1. Germline assignment: CDR1 MNHNY and CDR2 SVGAGI (reference sequence). J lost 6 bases, V lost 4 bases, and 5 bases had no gene match. This CDR3 region has 13 residues. CDR3 bases: TGTGCCAGCAGTTTCGCCGGGACAGGCGAGCAGTACGTC. It specifies CASSFAGTGEQYV.

Only one count was recorded for this clone. V usage is TRBV11-2 and J usage is TRBJ1-2, with D hard to call. Trimming took 1 base from V and 4 from J, leaving 10 bases between them. This CDR3 has 14 residues. CDR1 is SGHAT, CDR2 FQNNGV, per germline. CDR3: CASSLVGRSYGYTF. CDR3 nucleotide sequence: TGTGCCAGCAGCTTAGTCGGAAGGAGCTATGGCTACACCTTC.

There are a few counts of this clone. This chain joins TRBV6-5 and TRBJ2-3; maybe TRBD2 (6 bases). CDR3 length equals 13 residues. Trimming cost V 6 bases and J 3 bases, with 10 bases left between them. Germline CDR1 MNHEY, CDR2 SVGAGI. The CDR3 DNA is TGTGCCAGCAGCTGGGGGGTTACAGATACGCAGTATTTT. This sequence encodes CASSWGVTDTQYF.

This sequence joins TRBV19 and TRBJ1-2, with 8 bases aligning to TRBD1. This CDR3 comprises 14 residues. Looked up from germline, CDR1 is LNHDA and CDR2 is SQIVND (reference sequence). V gave up 6 bases and J gave up 6 bases; unmatched junction bases: 9. CDR3 nucleotide sequence: TGTGCCAGTAGCCCACGGACAGGGACGAATGGCTACACCTTC. The encoded protein is CASSPRTGTNGYTF.

This chain uses TRBV5-4 with TRBJ2-5; D is possibly TRBD2 (5 bases). CDR3 length equals 17 residues. Trimming stripped 1 base from V and 5 bases from J, with 21 bases between. Germline V lookup: CDR1 SGHNT, CDR2 YYREEE (reference sequence). Here the CDR3 DNA reads TGTGCCAGCAGCTTGACACACGACGCGGCTAGCACGGAGACCCAGTACTTC. Residues: CASSLTHDAASTETQYF.

This chain joins TRBV6-4 and TRBJ1-1; D gene uncertain. Germline CDR1 and CDR2: MRHNA and SNTAGT. Trimming cost V 6 bases and J 1 base, with 12 bases left between them. This CDR3 is built from 14 residues. The CDR3 region has the DNA TGTGCCAGCAGCCCTGAGGGAGGGAACACTGAAGCTTTCTTT. Its translation: CASSPEGGNTEAFF.

This sequence joins TRBV11-1 and TRBJ2-2; D is uncertain. The CDR3 spans 13 residues. V gave up 1 base and J gave up 7 bases, with 7 bases separating them. The germline gives CDR1 SGHAT, CDR2 FQDESV (reference sequence). CDR3 nucleotide sequence: TGTGCCAGCAGCTTAGGGGCAGTCGGGGAGCTGTTTTTT. Protein product: CASSLGAVGELFF.

The sample holds a few counts of this clone. The CDR3: CASSFGTGGIKLFF. CDR3 bases: TGTGCCAGCAGCTTTGGGACAGGAGGGATAAAACTGTTTTTT. V usage is TRBV7-9 and J usage is TRBJ1-4, with 8 positions matching TRBD1. This CDR3 has 14 residues. Germline values: CDR1 SEHNR, CDR2 FQNEAQ (reference sequence). V was pared by 3 bases and J by 10 bases, with 7 bases of the junction left unmatched.